This TCR beta chain was captured in a study of blood T cell repertoires in COVID-19. About the study: The origin of the acute and convalescent COVID-19 samples was the United States, Italy and Spain. T cells, B-cell-depleted T cells, or PBMCs supplied cDNA or gDNA.

As originally analysed: Nucleated cell counts were estimated from reference gene primer amplification. TCRdb's table, derived via immunoSEQ multiplex PCR, lists solely in-frame clones and lacks some. From that table come the V and J calls and clone size; the DNA was used to work out D and trimming. Among over 70,000 clones, roughly 90% were seen once, and the ten largest hold 15% to 20%. CDR1 ENHRY and CDR2 SYGVKD come from the germline V gene. The CDR3 contains 15 residues. V dropped 6 bases and J dropped 5; count of bases not matched to a gene: 7. This clone has only a few counts. This chain joins TRBV10-3 and TRBJ2-2, with 9 positions matching TRBD1. This sequence was found in a human donor in a cohort sampled during active COVID-19. Material: peripheral blood. The CDR3 coding sequence is TGTGCCATCAGAAGGGGGACAGGGTTAACCGGGGAGCTGTTTTTT. It yields the protein CAIRRGTGLTGELFF.